Following are 20 T cell receptor beta chains from one sample sequenced in a study of CD8 T cells in Susac syndrome. Random-hexamer reverse transcription was applied to 0.5 to 1 ug RNA. Via MiXCR, TCRdb re-called the immunoSEQ multiplex PCR reads, giving one row per CDR3 protein. The table has about 240,000 distinct CDR3 sequences, 90% to 96% seen once. The sequenced sample was CD4+ T cells from PBMCs. These receptors were obtained from a human donor with Susac syndrome.

The gene calls are TRBV11-3 and TRBJ1-2; 10 bases line up with TRBD1. This CDR3 has 17 residues. In germline, CDR1 is SGHNT, CDR2 YENEEA. The V segment lost 5 bases and the J segment 7 bases; nucleotides outside the gene matches: 16. CDR3 bases: TGTGCCAGCAGCCACTTTTCCGGGACAGGGGTATTACCTGGCTACACCTTC. Translation: CASSHFSGTGVLPGYTF.

The J gene is TRBJ1-1, the V gene TRBV29-1; D ambiguous. The germline V gene encodes CDR1 SQVTM and CDR2 ANQGSEA. Trimming took off 5 bases at V and 0 bases at J, with 10 bases between the two ends. CDR3 length: 13 residues. CDR3 sequence (DNA): TGCAGCGTTTATTCCGCAGTGAACACTGAAGCTTTCTTT. This gives the protein CSVYSAVNTEAFF.

The chain carries TRBV20-1 and TRBJ1-2; D ambiguous. With 0 bases removed from V and 5 bases from J, the gap between germline ends came to 16 bases. This CDR3 contains 15 residues. The germline gives CDR1 DFQATT, CDR2 SNEGSKA (reference sequence). The CDR3 loop reads CSARDVRESVYGYTF. CDR3 in DNA: TGCAGTGCTAGAGACGTTCGAGAGTCGGTTTATGGCTACACCTTC.

The J gene is TRBJ2-1, the V gene TRBV12-3 or TRBV12-4; 9 bases line up with TRBD1. The CDR3 has 13 amino acids. The V gene end was trimmed by 10 bases and the J gene end by 2 bases; junction bases not matched to a gene: 3. CDR3 region: CATRQGAYNEQFF. CDR3 DNA: TGTGCCACTAGACAGGGGGCCTACAATGAGCAGTTCTTC.

The V call is TRBV7-8, the J call TRBJ1-2; TRBD1 matches 9 bases. The CDR3 loop spans 17 amino acids. V shed 5 bases and J 6 bases; nucleotides not matched to a gene: 16. Germline V lookup: CDR1 SGHVS, CDR2 FQNEAQ. The CDR3 protein is CASSPHRTGARWDGYTF. CDR3 in DNA: TGTGCCAGCAGCCCACACCGGACAGGGGCAAGATGGGATGGCTACACCTTC.

The chain is built from TRBV29-1 and TRBJ2-3; D gene ambiguous. Deletions cut 3 bases from V and 0 bases from J, with 16 bases between. The CDR3 is made up of 16 amino acids. CDR1 and CDR2 (germline): SQVTM, ANQGSEA. The chain's CDR3 is CSVEGRRRTSTDTQYF. CDR3 in DNA: TGCAGCGTTGAGGGCAGAAGACGGACGAGCACAGATACGCAGTATTTT.

This chain uses TRBV3-1 with TRBJ2-7; no clear D. Germline V gene lookup returns CDR1 LGHDT and CDR2 YNNKEL (reference sequence). The CDR3 runs to 13 residues. V dropped 1 base and J dropped 6 bases, with 10 bases sitting between them. The CDR3, as DNA: TGTGCCAGCAGCCAAGTCACATTATCCGAGCAGTACTTC. It is translated as CASSQVTLSEQYF.

This sequence joins TRBV27 and TRBJ2-7, with D perhaps TRBD1 (5 bases). CDR1 is MNHEY and CDR2 is SMNVEV in the germline V gene (reference sequence). The V end lost 5 bases, the J end lost 5 bases, and 16 bases lay between the germline ends. The CDR3 has 14 residues. In DNA, the CDR3 is TGTGCCAGCAGTCCCAGGGTGAGTGGTCACGAGCAGTACTTC. Its translation: CASSPRVSGHEQYF.

The rearrangement links TRBV10-3 to TRBJ2-1; the D gene is possibly TRBD2 (5 bases). There are 11 residues in the CDR3. V lost 5 bases and J lost 8, with 7 bases in between. Germline CDR1 reads ENHRY; CDR2 reads SYGVKD. The CDR3 DNA follows: TGTGCCATCAGTCCGAGGGATGAGCAGTTCTTC. Its protein is CAISPRDEQFF.

DNA of the CDR3: TGCAGTGCTAGAGGCGGGACAGGGGTGGAAGCTTTCTTT. Its translation is CSARGGTGVEAFF. The chain couples TRBV20-1 to TRBJ1-1, with 10 bases identical to TRBD1. CDR1 is DFQATT, CDR2 SNEGSKA, per germline (reference sequence). V gave up 1 base and J gave up 8 bases; unmatched junction bases: 4. This CDR3 contains 13 residues.

This chain joins TRBV28 and TRBJ1-2, with a possible D match to TRBD1 (6 bases). The CDR3 extends over 13 amino acids. In germline, CDR1 is MDHEN, CDR2 SYDVKM. Trimming left V 6 bases short and J 2 bases short, with 10 bases between. CDR3 loop: CASRNRVNYGYTF. The CDR3 DNA reads TGTGCCAGCAGAAACAGGGTGAACTATGGCTACACCTTC.

The chain uses TRBV2 and TRBJ2-1; the D call may be TRBD1 or TRBD2 (5 bases each). Per the germline V gene, CDR1 is SNHLY and CDR2 is FYNNEI. The CDR3 is 13 residues long. Deletions cut 6 bases from V and 10 bases from J, with 16 bases between. This chain's CDR3 is CASRGTRDAEQFF. The CDR3 DNA follows: TGTGCCAGCAGGGGGACCCGGGACGCCGAGCAGTTCTTC.

The CDR3, as DNA: TGCGCCAGCAGCCAAGAGCGAGGGTATAACTATGGCTACACCTTC. Amino acids: CASSQERGYNYGYTF. The genes are TRBV4-1 and TRBJ1-2; D not certain. Germline CDR1 and CDR2: MGHRA and YSYEKL. This CDR3 has 15 residues. Trimming removed 0 bases at V and 1 base at J, with 9 bases between.

The rearrangement joins TRBV14 to TRBJ1-2; D not certain. CDR1 and CDR2 (germline): SGHDN, FVKESK. The length of the CDR3 is 14 residues. V was pared by 4 bases and J by 2 bases, with 11 bases between. CDR3 coding DNA: TGTGCCAGCAGCCTCCCCGACCGCAACTATGGCTACACCTTC. It encodes CASSLPDRNYGYTF.

The rearrangement joins TRBV12-3 or TRBV12-4 to TRBJ2-1; D gene uncertain. This CDR3 region has 13 residues. V was cut by 1 base and J by 0 bases, with 1 base left in between. CDR3 sequence reads: CASSLVSYNEQFF. Here the CDR3 DNA reads TGTGCCAGCAGTTTAGTCTCCTACAATGAGCAGTTCTTC.

This clonotype is a singleton in its sample. This rearrangement joins TRBV20-1 to TRBJ2-2; 8 positions agree with TRBD2. Trimming cost V 4 bases and J 5 bases; bases outside gene matches: 9. Germline CDR1 is DFQATT and CDR2 is SNEGSKA (reference sequence). CDR3 size: 15 residues. The CDR3 DNA sequence: TGCAGTGCTATCGCTCCGGGACTAGGTACCGGGGAGCTGTTTTTT. It is translated as CSAIAPGLGTGELFF.

The chain employs TRBV29-1 and TRBJ2-2; D is uncertain. Trimming shortened V by 8 bases and J by 4 bases, and 14 bases separated the two germline ends. The CDR3 covers 13 residues. CDR1 is SQVTM and CDR2 is ANQGSEA in the germline V gene. This CDR3 is CSTQPILTGELFF. For the CDR3, the DNA is TGCAGCACGCAGCCGATCCTCACCGGGGAGCTGTTTTTT.

The chain has TRBV7-2 and TRBJ2-3; no firm D call. V dropped 0 bases and J dropped 4 bases, with 11 bases sitting between them. The CDR3 extends over 15 amino acids. CDR1 and CDR2 from the germline V gene are SGHTA and FQGNSA. The DNA for the CDR3 is TGTGCCAGCAGCTTAGCCCACTCACGAGCAGATACGCAGTATTTT. It yields the protein CASSLAHSRADTQYF.

The chain combines TRBV2 with TRBJ2-5; D is perhaps TRBD1 (6 bases). This CDR3 is 14 amino acids long. V shed 10 bases and J shed 1 base, with 16 bases lying between them. Germline CDR1 and CDR2: SNHLY and FYNNEI. CDR3 sequence reads: CANGQTQGQETQYF. The CDR3 DNA sequence: TGTGCCAACGGACAGACTCAGGGCCAAGAGACCCAGTACTTC.

The genes are TRBV28 and TRBJ2-1, with TRBD2 matching over 7 bases. The CDR3 is made up of 15 amino acids. V gave up 3 bases and J gave up 8 bases; unmatched junction bases: 10. Germline V gene lookup returns CDR1 MDHEN and CDR2 SYDVKM. The CDR3 loop is CASSLGGPRSDEQFF. Written as DNA, the CDR3 is TGTGCCAGCAGTTTGGGAGGGCCGCGGAGCGATGAGCAGTTCTTC.